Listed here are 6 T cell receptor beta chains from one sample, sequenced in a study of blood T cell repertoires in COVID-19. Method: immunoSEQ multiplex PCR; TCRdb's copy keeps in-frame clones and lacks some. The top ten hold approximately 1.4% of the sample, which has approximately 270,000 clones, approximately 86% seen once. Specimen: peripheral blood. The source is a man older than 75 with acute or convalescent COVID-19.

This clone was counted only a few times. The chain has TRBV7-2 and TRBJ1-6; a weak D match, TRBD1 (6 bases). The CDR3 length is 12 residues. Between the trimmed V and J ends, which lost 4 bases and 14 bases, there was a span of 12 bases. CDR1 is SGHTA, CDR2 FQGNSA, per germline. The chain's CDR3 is CASSSLGGALHF. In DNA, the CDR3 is TGTGCCAGCAGCTCCCTAGGGGGGGCCCTCCACTTT. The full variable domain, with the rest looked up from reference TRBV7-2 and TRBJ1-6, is GAGVSQSPSNKVTEKGKDVELRCDPISGHTALYWYRQSLGQGLEFLIYFQGNSAPDKSGLPSDRFSAERTGGSVSTLTIQRTQQEDSAVYLCASSSLGGALHFGNGTRLTVT.

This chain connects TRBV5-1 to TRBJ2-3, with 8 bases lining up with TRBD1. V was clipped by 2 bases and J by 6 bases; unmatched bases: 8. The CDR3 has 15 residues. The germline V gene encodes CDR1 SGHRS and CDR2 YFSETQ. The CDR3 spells CASSLTGGTLDTQYF. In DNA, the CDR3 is TGCGCCAGCAGCTTAACAGGGGGAACGTTGGATACGCAGTATTTT.

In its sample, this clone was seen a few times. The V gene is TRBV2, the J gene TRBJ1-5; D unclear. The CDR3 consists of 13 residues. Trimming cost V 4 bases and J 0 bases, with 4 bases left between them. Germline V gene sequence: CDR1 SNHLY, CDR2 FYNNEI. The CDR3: CASSVDSNQPQHF. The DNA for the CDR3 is TGTGCCAGCAGTGTAGATAGCAATCAGCCCCAGCATTTT.

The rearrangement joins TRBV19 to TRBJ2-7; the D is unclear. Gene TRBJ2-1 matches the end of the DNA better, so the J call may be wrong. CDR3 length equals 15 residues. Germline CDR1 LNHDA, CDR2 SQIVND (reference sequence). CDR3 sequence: CASNSRRSPYNEQFF. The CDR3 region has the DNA TGTGCCAGTAATTCTCGCAGGTCCCCCTACAATGAGCAGTTCTTC.

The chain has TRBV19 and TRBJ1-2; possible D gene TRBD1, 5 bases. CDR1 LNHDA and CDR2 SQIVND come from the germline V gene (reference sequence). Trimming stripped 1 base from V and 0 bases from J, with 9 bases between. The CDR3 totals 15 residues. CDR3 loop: CASSIGTSTNYGYTF. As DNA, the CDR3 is TGTGCCAGTAGTATAGGGACAAGTACTAACTATGGCTACACCTTC.

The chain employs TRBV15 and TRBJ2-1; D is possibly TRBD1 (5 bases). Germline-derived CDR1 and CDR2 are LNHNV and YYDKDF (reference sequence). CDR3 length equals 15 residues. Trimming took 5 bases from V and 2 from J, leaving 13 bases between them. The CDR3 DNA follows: TGTGCCACCAGCCCTCGGCAGGGTACCTACAATGAGCAGTTCTTC. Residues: CATSPRQGTYNEQFF.